Presented here are 32 T cell receptor beta chains from one specimen sequenced in a study of cytomegalovirus exposure and HLA in healthy donors. The study ran its PCR with 60 Vbeta and 13 Jbeta primers. The data were produced by immunoSEQ multiplex PCR, yet TCRdb's version contains in-frame clones alone and is incomplete. The sample has approximately 110,000 clones, 65% seen once; the top ten hold 3.5% to 4%. Sequenced: PBMCs. The origin of the receptors is a man aged 30-40 years in good health and CMV-seropositive.

Points on this clone: The same CDR3 is also encoded by other DNA sequences in this sample. The chain employs TRBV27 and TRBJ2-7; 10 positions match TRBD1. CDR1 is MNHEY, CDR2 SMNVEV, per germline (reference sequence). The CDR3 runs to 15 residues. With V trimmed by 2 bases and J by 7 bases, 8 bases remained unmatched. Written as DNA, the CDR3 is TGTGCCAGCAGTTTAGGGACAGGGGCTGGGGCTGAGCAGTACTTC. It encodes CASSLGTGAGAEQYF.

The gene calls are TRBV13 and TRBJ2-5; the D is unclear. Germline V gene sequence: CDR1 PRHDT, CDR2 FYEKMQ (reference sequence). Trimming removed 3 bases at V and 7 bases at J, with 6 bases between. This CDR3 comprises 11 residues. The CDR3 loop reads CASSFLGTQYF. CDR3 nucleotide sequence: TGTGCCAGCAGCTTTCTAGGGACCCAGTACTTC.

This rearrangement joins TRBV5-6 to TRBJ2-5; TRBD2 agrees at 12 bases. This CDR3 region has 14 residues. The trim removed 4 bases at V and 5 bases at J, leaving 3 bases unmatched. Per germline, CDR1 SGHDT and CDR2 YYEEEE. The DNA for the CDR3 is TGTGCCAGCAGCCAGACTAGCGGGGGTGAGACCCAGTACTTC. Its translation is CASSQTSGGETQYF.

This clone was counted only a few times. The V call is TRBV10-3, the J call TRBJ2-5, with D possibly TRBD1 on 5 matching bases. Germline V gives CDR1 ENHRY, CDR2 SYGVKD. V shed 0 bases and J shed 5 bases, with 13 bases lying between them. The CDR3 spans 15 residues. The CDR3: CAISESIGAGETQYF. CDR3 in DNA: TGTGCCATCAGTGAGTCGATAGGGGCTGGGGAGACCCAGTACTTC.

The chain couples TRBV9 to TRBJ2-7; TRBD1 aligns across 8 bases. This CDR3 spans 14 amino acids. Germline V lookup: CDR1 SGDLS, CDR2 YYNGEE. V shed 0 bases, J shed 5 bases, and the junction held 4 bases outside the gene matches. CDR3 protein: CASSVGTGSDEQYF. Written as DNA, the CDR3 is TGTGCCAGCAGCGTAGGGACAGGGTCAGACGAGCAGTACTTC.

This chain links TRBV6-5 with TRBJ1-1, with a tentative D call TRBD1 (5 bases). In germline, CDR1 is MNHEY, CDR2 SVGAGI. Trimming removed 5 bases at V and 2 bases at J, with 15 bases between. The CDR3 sequence is 15 residues long. This chain's CDR3 is CASSPTPGGNTEAFF. The CDR3 DNA sequence: TGTGCCAGCAGTCCCACCCCGGGGGGAAACACTGAAGCTTTCTTT.

This sequence joins TRBV7-9 and TRBJ2-3; no firm D call. From germline, CDR1 is SEHNR and CDR2 FQNEAQ (reference sequence). Trimming cost V 5 bases and J 2 bases, with 5 bases left between them. This CDR3 has 12 amino acids. The CDR3 DNA follows: TGTGCCAGCAGCCCTATCACAGATACGCAGTATTTT. Translation gives CASSPITDTQYF.

This clone was observed a handful of times. The chain carries TRBV6-1 and TRBJ1-2; D is uncertain. Germline CDR1 reads MNHNS; CDR2 reads SASEGT. The CDR3 is made up of 13 amino acids. The V end lost 1 base, the J end lost 8 bases, and 11 bases lay between the germline ends. The CDR3 nucleotides read TGTGCCAGCAGTGAAGAGAACAGTCGAGGCTACACCTTC. Its translation: CASSEENSRGYTF.

The V and J genes are TRBV15 and TRBJ2-3, with D tentatively TRBD2 (5 bases). Germline loops: CDR1 LNHNV, CDR2 YYDKDF (reference sequence). The CDR3 runs to 15 residues. With 0 bases removed from V and 6 bases from J, the gap between germline ends came to 13 bases. CDR3 sequence (DNA): TGTGCCACCAGCAGAGATCTCCCGAGGGTGGATACGCAGTATTTT. It is translated as CATSRDLPRVDTQYF.

The chain is built from TRBV27 and TRBJ2-7; 8 nucleotides line up with TRBD2. The CDR3 totals 16 residues. CDR1 is MNHEY, CDR2 SMNVEV, per germline (reference sequence). With 4 bases clipped from V and 2 bases from J, the junction kept 10 bases outside the gene matches. The CDR3 DNA reads as TGTGCCAGCAGTTCCCCCGTAGCGGGAACTACCTACGAGCAGTACTTC. Its translation is CASSSPVAGTTYEQYF.

This chain joins TRBV6-1 and TRBJ1-4; D may be TRBD1 (5 bases). Deletions cut 2 bases from V and 4 bases from J, with 11 bases between. The CDR3 is 15 amino acids. Germline V lookup: CDR1 MNHNS, CDR2 SASEGT. Written as DNA, the CDR3 is TGTGCCAGCAGTGAATATCAGGGAAGTAATGAAAAACTGTTTTTT. This translates into CASSEYQGSNEKLFF.

The rearrangement joins TRBV5-4 to TRBJ2-3, with 12 positions matching TRBD2. The junction had 7 bases not matched to a gene; V was cut back by 4 bases and J by 4 bases. Germline V gene data show CDR1 as SGHNT and CDR2 as YYREEE (reference sequence). The CDR3 consists of 16 residues. For the CDR3, the DNA is TGTGCCAGCAGCCCCGGACTAGCGGGGTCCGCAGATACGCAGTATTTT. As protein: CASSPGLAGSADTQYF.

This clone was seen once. The chain recombines TRBV11-2 with TRBJ1-1; no definite D call. V was cut by 5 bases and J by 8 bases, with 15 bases left in between. CDR1 is SGHAT, CDR2 FQNNGV, per germline. The CDR3 spans 13 residues. This CDR3 is CASSRATFVEAFF. CDR3 DNA sequence: TGTGCCAGCAGCCGAGCTACGTTTGTCGAAGCTTTCTTT.

This sequence joins TRBV19 and TRBJ2-7; a weak D match, TRBD1 (5 bases). The germline gives CDR1 LNHDA, CDR2 SQIVND (reference sequence). This CDR3 contains 13 residues. Trimming removed 5 bases from V and 6 bases from J, with 14 bases in between. CDR3 in amino acids: CASSWQGIGEQYF. The CDR3 region has the DNA TGTGCCAGTAGTTGGCAGGGTATCGGCGAGCAGTACTTC.

This clone has a handful of counts. The chain joins TRBV19 to TRBJ2-7; D remains ambiguous. Trimming removed 8 bases from V and 0 bases from J, with 14 bases in between. The CDR3 sequence is 14 residues long. Looked up from germline, CDR1 is LNHDA and CDR2 is SQIVND (reference sequence). The CDR3 reads CASANLRSSYEQYF. CDR3 nucleotides: TGTGCCAGTGCAAATTTACGGAGCTCCTACGAGCAGTACTTC.

The V and J genes are TRBV7-9 and TRBJ1-4; D unresolved. There are 15 residues in the CDR3. V lost 5 bases, J lost 2 bases, and 12 bases lay in between. Germline V gene lookup returns CDR1 SEHNR and CDR2 FQNEAQ (reference sequence). The CDR3 reads CASSTAGNTNEKLFF. CDR3 DNA: TGTGCCAGCAGCACCGCAGGAAACACTAATGAAAAACTGTTTTTT.

The genes are TRBV30 and TRBJ1-1; TRBD1 agrees at 10 bases. The CDR3 length is 14 residues. V trimming: 3 bases; J trimming: 8 bases; junction bases outside the gene matches: 9. Germline V gene data show CDR1 as GTSNPN and CDR2 as SVGIG (reference sequence). DNA for the CDR3: TGTGCCTGGAGGAGACAGGGGGCGCTTAGGGAAGCTTTCTTT. This encodes CAWRRQGALREAFF.

J is TRBJ1-1 and V is TRBV6-5; the D gene is possibly TRBD1 (6 bases). Trimming cost V 0 bases and J 8 bases, with 19 bases left between them. In germline, CDR1 is MNHEY, CDR2 SVGAGI. The CDR3 contains 16 residues. The CDR3, as DNA: TGTGCCAGCAGTTACTCCACCAGACCCGCGGACAGCGAAGCTTTCTTT. Amino acids: CASSYSTRPADSEAFF.

This clone was picked up one time. This chain links TRBV15 with TRBJ2-7; 11 bases fit TRBD1. Unmatched junction bases numbered 7, after V lost 2 bases and J lost 7 bases. Germline lookup yields CDR1 LNHNV and CDR2 YYDKDF (reference sequence). The CDR3 totals 15 residues. Written as DNA, the CDR3 is TGTGCCACCAGCAGATCCCGGACAGGGGGCTTTGAGCAGTACTTC. It encodes CATSRSRTGGFEQYF.

The gene calls are TRBV5-1 and TRBJ2-5; 7 bases match TRBD2. The J call could be wrong; TRBJ2-7 is a better fit for the DNA end. Germline CDR1 SGHRS, CDR2 YFSETQ. The CDR3 has 15 amino acids. DNA for the CDR3: TGCGCCAGCAGCTTGGTATCGGGGGGCTCCTACGAGCAGTACTTC. It translates to CASSLVSGGSYEQYF.

A few counts support this clone. CDR3 sequence: CASRLITNYGYTF. The CDR3 DNA sequence: TGTGCCAGCAGGTTGATAACTAACTATGGCTACACCTTC. The genes are TRBV5-4 and TRBJ1-2; no definite D call. V lost 5 bases and J 0 bases, leaving 8 bases between the germline ends. The CDR3 consists of 13 residues. Germline V gives CDR1 SGHNT, CDR2 YYREEE (reference sequence).

The V gene is TRBV7-8, the J gene TRBJ1-2; D remains ambiguous. The V gene lost 1 base and the J gene lost 2 bases, with 11 bases spanning the gap. Per the germline V gene, CDR1 is SGHVS and CDR2 is FQNEAQ. The CDR3 consists of 15 residues. The CDR3 region is CASSLDRELNYGYTF. CDR3 nucleotides: TGTGCCAGCAGCTTAGACCGGGAGCTAAACTATGGCTACACCTTC.

The genes are TRBV9 and TRBJ2-5; no firm D call. This CDR3 has 14 residues. With 0 bases removed from V and 5 bases from J, the gap between germline ends came to 11 bases. CDR1 SGDLS and CDR2 YYNGEE come from the germline V gene. This chain's CDR3 is CASSVDAVMETQYF. As DNA, the CDR3 is TGTGCCAGCAGCGTAGATGCAGTAATGGAGACCCAGTACTTC. Using reference TRBV9 and TRBJ2-5 for the parts outside the CDR3, the full variable domain is DSGVTQTPKHLITATGQRVTLRCSPRSGDLSVYWYQQSLDQGLQFLIQYYNGEERAKGNILERFSAQQFPDLHSELNLSSLELGDSALYFCASSVDAVMETQYFGPGTRLLVL.

The chain uses TRBV10-3 and TRBJ2-3; 10 bases line up with TRBD1. J was trimmed by 3 bases and V by 11 bases; bases with no gene match: 11. The CDR3 consists of 15 residues. Per the germline V gene, CDR1 is ENHRY and CDR2 is SYGVKD. The CDR3, as DNA: TGTGCCGTGGGAGCCGGGACAGGGGCGACAGATACGCAGTATTTT. Amino acids: CAVGAGTGATDTQYF.

V and J are TRBV10-1 and TRBJ1-1; perhaps TRBD1 as D (6 bases). The CDR3 is 15 amino acids. The V and J ends lost 9 bases and 6 bases respectively, with 23 bases between them. CDR1 is WNHNN and CDR2 is SYGVQD in the germline V gene (reference sequence). The CDR3 sequence is CARWAQQGLQAEAFF. CDR3 bases: TGCGCCAGGTGGGCGCAACAGGGTCTTCAAGCTGAAGCTTTCTTT.

The DNA of the CDR3 is TGTGCCATCAGTGAGTCAGGACAGGGGAATTTCGAGCAGTACTTC. This gives the protein CAISESGQGNFEQYF. This chain uses TRBV10-3 with TRBJ2-7, with 9 bases matching TRBD1. This CDR3 has 15 amino acids. CDR1 is ENHRY, CDR2 SYGVKD, per germline. V shed 0 bases and J 6 bases; nucleotides not matched to a gene: 6.

The rearrangement links TRBV2 to TRBJ2-1, with a weak D call TRBD2 (7 bases). CDR3 length: 15 residues. V dropped 4 bases and J dropped 7 bases, with 17 bases sitting between them. Germline-derived CDR1 and CDR2 are SNHLY and FYNNEI. The CDR3 DNA is TGTGCCAGCAGTGCGAAGGGGGGGGACTGGAATGAGCAGTTCTTC. This sequence encodes CASSAKGGDWNEQFF.

V usage is TRBV5-8 and J usage is TRBJ2-6, with D uncertain. V lost 5 bases, J lost 0 bases, and 6 bases lay in between. The CDR3 has 14 amino acids. Per the germline V gene, CDR1 is SGHTS and CDR2 is YDEGEE. CDR3 amino acids: CASRRVSGANVLTF. The CDR3 DNA follows: TGTGCCAGCAGACGCGTCTCTGGGGCCAACGTCCTGACTTTC.

The chain couples TRBV7-9 to TRBJ2-1; 7 nucleotides align to TRBD1. The germline V gene encodes CDR1 SEHNR and CDR2 FQNEAQ (reference sequence). With V trimmed by 6 bases and J by 9 bases, 5 bases remained unmatched. This CDR3 has 12 residues. CDR3 nucleotides: TGTGCCAGCAGTCAGACAGGGCTTGAGCAGTTCTTC. Its protein product is CASSQTGLEQFF.

The rearrangement links TRBV6-1 to TRBJ1-1; the D is unclear. Germline CDR1 and CDR2: MNHNS and SASEGT. This CDR3 comprises 13 residues. V was cut by 3 bases and J by 3 bases, with 8 bases left in between. The CDR3 loop is CASSDRWDTEAFF. CDR3 DNA: TGTGCCAGCAGTGACAGGTGGGACACTGAAGCTTTCTTT.

The V gene is TRBV15, the J gene TRBJ2-1; the match to TRBD2 covers 11 bases. V shed 1 base and J 10 bases; nucleotides not matched to a gene: 12. CDR3 size: 17 residues. Germline lookup yields CDR1 LNHNV and CDR2 YYDKDF (reference sequence). CDR3 nucleotides: TGTGCCACCAGCAGAGCCTACACTAGCGGGGGCTTCAGAGAGCAGTTCTTC. Translating it yields CATSRAYTSGGFREQFF.

The chain has TRBV7-3 and TRBJ2-1; 11 nucleotides align to TRBD2. There are 14 residues in the CDR3. V was clipped by 5 bases and J by 9 bases; unmatched bases: 6. Germline loops: CDR1 SGHTA, CDR2 FQGTGA. CDR3 residues: CASSHQTSGAEQFF. CDR3 in DNA: TGTGCCAGCAGCCACCAGACTAGCGGGGCTGAGCAGTTCTTC.